The 23 T cell receptor beta chains below were found in one sample sequenced in a study of response to subunit inactivated influenza vaccine. MiXCR was run by TCRdb on the RT-PCR reads, yielding one entry per CDR3 protein. The sample lists roughly 670,000 distinct CDR3 sequences, 12% to 15% occurring once. The input for sequencing was PBMCs from blood, taken 14 to 15 days before vaccination. All receptors derive from a man aged 50-60 years who received an inactivated influenza vaccine.

This clonotype turned up a few times. The genes are TRBV14 and TRBJ2-1; 8 nucleotides match TRBD2. Per the germline V gene, CDR1 is SGHDN and CDR2 is FVKESK. CDR3 length equals 15 residues. Losses at the gene ends were 4 bases for V and 10 bases for J; bases not matched to a gene: 12. The CDR3 nucleotides are TGTGCCAGCAGCCGCCTTGGCGGGAGGAATAGCGAGCAGTTCTTC. Its translation is CASSRLGGRNSEQFF.

This chain links TRBV28 with TRBJ2-5, with 9 bases lining up with TRBD2. J lost 3 bases, V lost 5 bases, and 10 bases had no gene match. Germline assignment: CDR1 MDHEN and CDR2 SYDVKM. The CDR3 covers 16 residues. CDR3: CASSPVASGNKETQYF. DNA of the CDR3: TGTGCCAGCAGTCCGGTGGCTAGCGGGAATAAAGAGACCCAGTACTTC.

The V call is TRBV5-1, the J call TRBJ2-4, with 7 bases lining up with TRBD2. CDR3 length: 15 residues. CDR1 and CDR2 from the germline V gene are SGHRS and YFSETQ. Trimming took 2 bases from V and 7 from J; bases not matched to a gene: 9. As DNA, the CDR3 is TGCGCCAGCAGCTTAGATGCGGGGGTGACGAACATTCAGTACTTC. This sequence encodes CASSLDAGVTNIQYF.

In its sample, this clonotype was seen a few times. V and J are TRBV20-1 and TRBJ2-2, with D unresolved. The CDR3 spans 15 residues. V lost 2 bases and J 0 bases, leaving 10 bases between the germline ends. Germline lookup yields CDR1 DFQATT and CDR2 SNEGSKA (reference sequence). As DNA, the CDR3 is TGCAGTGCTAGATTAGACAACCCGAACACCGGGGAGCTGTTTTTT. This translates into CSARLDNPNTGELFF.

This clonotype was observed a few times. The gene calls are TRBV5-1 and TRBJ2-7, with 8 bases identical to TRBD2. The CDR3 is made up of 15 amino acids. The V gene's germline CDR1 is SGHRS and CDR2 YFSETQ. The V segment lost 2 bases and the J segment 2 bases; nucleotides outside the gene matches: 6. CDR3 sequence reads: CASSFGRAPPYEQYF. The CDR3 region has the DNA TGCGCCAGCAGCTTCGGGAGGGCTCCCCCCTACGAGCAGTACTTC.

The rearrangement uses TRBV29-1 and TRBJ2-3, with a tentative D call TRBD1 (5 bases). From germline, CDR1 is SQVTM and CDR2 ANQGSEA. V was trimmed by 7 bases and J by 3 bases, leaving 17 bases between them. The CDR3 loop spans 14 amino acids. The CDR3 bases are TGCAGCGGCCAACAGGAAGGGAAAACAGATACGCAGTATTTT. Encoded protein: CSGQQEGKTDTQYF.

This clonotype was recorded a few times. The rearrangement joins TRBV12-3 or TRBV12-4 to TRBJ1-2; 10 positions agree with TRBD1. The CDR3 totals 14 residues. V shed 4 bases and J 6 bases; nucleotides not matched to a gene: 5. CDR3 coding DNA: TGTGCCAGCAGTTCCCGGACAGGGGGGCATGGCTACACCTTC. It yields the protein CASSSRTGGHGYTF.

This clonotype was seen a handful of times. The chain uses TRBV6-2 or TRBV6-3 and TRBJ1-2, with D perhaps matching TRBD1 (6 bases). Trimming took off 5 bases at V and 8 bases at J, with 24 bases between the two ends. CDR3 size: 16 residues. Germline V gene lookup returns CDR1 MNHEY and CDR2 SVGEGT. The CDR3 loop is CASSPHRQATRMGYTF. The CDR3 DNA is TGTGCCAGCAGTCCACACCGACAGGCCACCAGGATGGGCTACACCTTC.

This chain uses TRBV3-1 with TRBJ2-7; maybe TRBD2 (5 bases). Germline-derived CDR1 and CDR2 are LGHDT and YNNKEL (reference sequence). The V and J ends lost 1 base and 7 bases respectively, with 11 bases between them. This CDR3 comprises 13 residues. The CDR3 DNA follows: TGTGCCAGCAGCCAAGTGGCCTCGGGAGAGCAGTACTTC. Translation: CASSQVASGEQYF.

This clonotype occurred many times. This chain joins TRBV6-2 or TRBV6-3 and TRBJ2-5, with 8 bases aligning to TRBD1. CDR1 is MNHEY and CDR2 is SVGEGT in the germline V gene. This CDR3 has 15 amino acids. The V and J ends lost 6 bases and 3 bases, in that order; junction bases with no gene match: 9. In nucleotides, the CDR3 is TGTGCCAGCAGCCGGACAGGGATGGGCAAAGAGACCCAGTACTTC. Translating it yields CASSRTGMGKETQYF.

This clonotype was recorded at least ten times. The gene calls are TRBV5-1 and TRBJ2-1; D is unclear. V lost 2 bases and J 8 bases, leaving 11 bases between the germline ends. CDR3 length equals 13 residues. Per the germline V gene, CDR1 is SGHRS and CDR2 is YFSETQ. CDR3 residues: CASSLGVVDEQFF. The CDR3 region has the DNA TGCGCCAGCAGCTTAGGTGTAGTCGATGAGCAGTTCTTC.

The chain has TRBV6-5 and TRBJ2-1; 8 bases map to TRBD2. The CDR3 totals 16 residues. Germline values: CDR1 MNHEY, CDR2 SVGAGI. V lost 4 bases and J lost 4; bases outside the gene matches: 9. The CDR3 here is CASSLSIAGCYNEQFF. The CDR3 DNA follows: TGTGCCAGCAGTTTATCTATAGCGGGGTGTTACAATGAGCAGTTCTTC.

In its sample, this clonotype was seen a few times. The chain combines TRBV12-3 or TRBV12-4 with TRBJ2-2; TRBD1 might be the D (5 bases). The CDR3 spans 13 residues. The V gene lost 8 bases and the J gene lost 1 base, with 8 bases spanning the gap. CDR3: CASVQGNTGELFF. The CDR3 DNA sequence: TGTGCCAGCGTTCAGGGGAACACCGGGGAGCTGTTTTTT.

The genes are TRBV4-1 and TRBJ2-7; either TRBD1 or TRBD2 may supply D (5 bases each). V lost 5 bases to trimming and J lost 2 bases, with 16 bases between them. The CDR3 totals 15 residues. Germline values: CDR1 MGHRA, CDR2 YSYEKL. The CDR3 reads CASSYLQGVPYEQYF. The CDR3, as DNA: TGCGCCAGCAGCTACCTCCAGGGAGTACCCTACGAGCAGTACTTC.

V usage is TRBV6-1 and J usage is TRBJ2-3; TRBD2 might be the D (6 bases). The germline V gene encodes CDR1 MNHNS and CDR2 SASEGT. The length of the CDR3 is 17 residues. Trimming shortened V by 5 bases and J by 1 base, and 19 bases separated the two germline ends. The CDR3 bases are TGTGCCAGCAGTCAAACCTATCCCTGGGGGGGCACAGATACGCAGTATTTT. Encoded protein: CASSQTYPWGGTDTQYF.

The chain recombines TRBV7-9 with TRBJ1-2, with 7 bases fitting TRBD1. The V and J ends lost 5 bases and 2 bases, in that order; junction bases with no gene match: 8. Per the germline V gene, CDR1 is SEHNR and CDR2 is FQNEAQ (reference sequence). The CDR3 totals 15 residues. CDR3 coding DNA: TGTGCCAGCAGCCCATATGCGGGACAGAACTATGGCTACACCTTC. Translating gives CASSPYAGQNYGYTF.

Ten or more counts support this clonotype. The chain joins TRBV16 to TRBJ1-1; 8 positions match TRBD1. There are 14 residues in the CDR3. Per the germline V gene, CDR1 is KGHSY and CDR2 is FQNENV. The V segment lost 4 bases and the J segment 3 bases; nucleotides outside the gene matches: 4. The CDR3 nucleotides read TGTGCCAGCAGCCCCGGACAGGGATACACTGAAGCTTTCTTT. As protein: CASSPGQGYTEAFF.

The chain couples TRBV11-2 to TRBJ2-5; TRBD1 agrees at 7 bases. The CDR3 is made up of 16 amino acids. With 2 bases clipped from V and 5 bases from J, the junction kept 11 bases outside the gene matches. Germline CDR1 reads SGHAT; CDR2 reads FQNNGV. This chain's CDR3 is CASSLRISGQLETQYF. CDR3 DNA: TGTGCCAGCAGCTTAAGGATATCGGGACAGCTGGAGACCCAGTACTTC.

In its sample, this clonotype was seen a few times. The chain joins TRBV6-1 to TRBJ2-7; TRBD2 is a possible D gene (6 bases). Per germline, CDR1 MNHNS and CDR2 SASEGT. CDR3 length: 15 residues. V gave up 5 bases and J gave up 6 bases, with 20 bases separating them. CDR3 coding DNA: TGTGCCAGCAGTCGCTCTGGCGGGATGTCTCTCGAGCAGTACTTC. Encoded protein: CASSRSGGMSLEQYF.

This clonotype was seen many times. This chain uses TRBV2 with TRBJ2-1; no clear D. This CDR3 has 15 amino acids. The germline V and J ends were trimmed by 5 bases and 0 bases, with 11 bases remaining between them. From germline, CDR1 is SNHLY and CDR2 FYNNEI. DNA for the CDR3: TGTGCCAGCAGTCCTTCAACCGGCTCCTACAATGAGCAGTTCTTC. This codes for CASSPSTGSYNEQFF.

This clonotype has just a few counts. This chain connects TRBV9 to TRBJ2-5; TRBD2 is a possible D gene (6 bases). The V end lost 4 bases, the J end lost 6 bases, and 19 bases lay between the germline ends. Per germline, CDR1 SGDLS and CDR2 YYNGEE. The CDR3 sequence is 15 residues long. The CDR3 DNA follows: TGTGCCAGCAGCCTCGGAGGGTTCGGTCTACAGACCCAGTACTTC. It yields the protein CASSLGGFGLQTQYF.

The J gene is TRBJ1-1, the V gene TRBV11-2; D perhaps matches TRBD1 (5 bases). V was cut by 4 bases and J by 1 base, with 13 bases left in between. The V gene's germline CDR1 is SGHAT and CDR2 FQNNGV. CDR3 length: 15 residues. The CDR3 is CASSSTLDRNTEAFF. Written as DNA, the CDR3 is TGTGCCAGCAGCTCGACACTAGACAGGAACACTGAAGCTTTCTTT.

This clonotype was recorded many times. The rearrangement uses TRBV7-9 and TRBJ2-5; TRBD1 or TRBD2 may be the D gene (5 bases each). The V gene's germline CDR1 is SEHNR and CDR2 FQNEAQ (reference sequence). Trimming took 5 bases from V and 3 from J, leaving 13 bases between them. There are 14 residues in the CDR3. The CDR3 reads CASSNRLGEETQYF. The CDR3 DNA reads TGTGCCAGCAGCAATAGATTGGGGGAAGAGACCCAGTACTTC.